The 14 T cell receptor beta chains below all came from one sample that was sequenced in a study of breast tumors, draining lymph nodes, adjacent tissues. One entry per CDR3 protein results from TCRdb running MiXCR on the multiplex PCR reads. The sample gives approximately 90,000 distinct CDR3 sequences, approximately 30% of which show up once; over 8% is in the top ten. Samples came from axillary lymph nodes draining the breast cancer. The source material was axillary lymph node tissue. The receptor set was obtained from a female donor with breast cancer. Some clones in this sample may be carry-over from other donors' samples.

The genes are TRBV11-3 and TRBJ1-1; D not certain. The CDR3 length is 13 residues. Germline assignment: CDR1 SGHNT and CDR2 YENEEA. The V and J ends lost 2 bases and 5 bases respectively, with 9 bases between them. CDR3 sequence (DNA): TGTGCCAGCAGCTTAAGGCAGCGTACTGAAGCTTTCTTT. Its protein product is CASSLRQRTEAFF. Using reference TRBV11-3 and TRBJ1-1 for the parts outside the CDR3, the full variable domain is EAGVVQSPRYKIIEKKQPVAFWCNPISGHNTLYWYLQNLGQGPELLIRYENEEAVDDSQLPKDRFSAERLKGVDSTLKIQPAELGDSAVYLCASSLRQRTEAFFGQGTRLTVV.

This clonotype has ten or more counts. V gene TRBV5-1 combines with J gene TRBJ1-2; D might be TRBD1 (6 bases). The CDR3 has 18 amino acids. Looked up from germline, CDR1 is SGHRS and CDR2 is YFSETQ. The germline V and J ends were trimmed by 0 bases and 5 bases, with 23 bases remaining between them. Here the CDR3 reads CASSLAPLGTPDFYGYTF. DNA of the CDR3: TGCGCCAGCAGCTTGGCCCCGTTGGGGACACCCGACTTTTATGGCTACACCTTC.

V gene TRBV7-3 combines with J gene TRBJ1-1; TRBD1 might be the D (6 bases). The CDR3 is 14 amino acids. Trimming removed 4 bases at V and 5 bases at J, with 14 bases between. Germline V gives CDR1 SGHTA, CDR2 FQGTGA. CDR3 sequence reads: CASSSDGGRTEAFF. The CDR3 DNA is TGTGCCAGCAGCTCGGATGGGGGGCGAACTGAAGCTTTCTTT. Based on the CDR3 plus reference TRBV7-3 and TRBJ1-1, the full variable domain is GAGVSQTPSNKVTEKGKYVELRCDPISGHTALYWYRQSLGQGPEFLIYFQGTGAADDSGLPNDRFFAVRPEGSVSTLKIQRTERGDSAVYLCASSSDGGRTEAFFGQGTRLTVV.

This clonotype has at least ten counts. The rearrangement links TRBV9 to TRBJ2-5; 8 bases match TRBD2. CDR3 length: 14 amino acids. From germline, CDR1 is SGDLS and CDR2 YYNGEE. V dropped 0 bases and J dropped 4; count of bases not matched to a gene: 2. The CDR3 sequence is CASSVAGGPETQYF. DNA for the CDR3: TGTGCCAGCAGCGTAGCGGGAGGGCCAGAGACCCAGTACTTC.

This clonotype was picked up one time. The chain joins TRBV2 to TRBJ2-7; 9 nucleotides match TRBD1. Germline CDR1 is SNHLY and CDR2 is FYNNEI. V was pared by 5 bases and J by 4 bases, with 6 bases of the junction left unmatched. The CDR3 runs to 14 residues. This CDR3 reads CASSLQGARYEQYF. The CDR3 DNA reads as TGTGCCAGCAGTTTACAGGGGGCGAGGTACGAGCAGTACTTC. Full variable domain (rest looked up from reference TRBV2 and TRBJ2-7): EPEVTQTPSHQVTQMGQEVILRCVPISNHLYFYWYRQILGQKVEFLVSFYNNEISEKSEIFDDQFSVERPDGSNFTLKIRSTKLEDSAMYFCASSLQGARYEQYFGPGTRLTVT.

This clonotype was seen many times. This chain links TRBV2 with TRBJ1-2, with D possibly matching TRBD1 (6 bases). Trimming shortened V by 5 bases and J by 2 bases, and 15 bases separated the two germline ends. From germline, CDR1 is SNHLY and CDR2 FYNNEI. The CDR3 extends over 15 amino acids. The CDR3 here is CASSYDAGVNYGYTF. Written as DNA, the CDR3 is TGTGCCAGCAGTTACGACGCAGGGGTCAACTATGGCTACACCTTC.

This chain links TRBV5-8 with TRBJ2-1; D not certain. Germline CDR1 SGHTS, CDR2 YDEGEE. CDR3 size: 15 residues. V gave up 2 bases and J gave up 4 bases, with 13 bases separating them. CDR3 amino acids: CASSLTVLWYNEQFF. The CDR3 DNA is TGTGCCAGCAGCTTAACCGTCTTATGGTACAATGAGCAGTTCTTC.

This clonotype has just a few counts. This rearrangement joins TRBV6-1 to TRBJ2-3; the match to TRBD1 covers 10 bases. The CDR3 spans 16 residues. Trimming took 3 bases from V and 3 from J; bases not matched to a gene: 6. Germline loops: CDR1 MNHNS, CDR2 SASEGT. CDR3 nucleotide sequence: TGTGCCAGCAGTGAGTTAGGACAGGGGGTGACAGATACGCAGTATTTT. Translation gives CASSELGQGVTDTQYF.

There are many counts of this clonotype. A read error is possible here, since a much larger clone lies one base away. The chain couples TRBV12-3 or TRBV12-4 to TRBJ2-7; D not resolved. The germline V and J ends were trimmed by 3 bases and 3 bases, with 6 bases remaining between them. The CDR3 is made up of 12 amino acids. CDR3 in DNA: TGTGCCAGCAGTTTCGCGGACTACGAGCAGTACTTC. It codes for CASSFADYEQYF.

This clonotype was detected ten times or more. The chain carries TRBV29-1 and TRBJ1-6; the match to TRBD1 covers 9 bases. V lost 5 bases and J lost 7; bases outside the gene matches: 6. Germline CDR1 SQVTM, CDR2 ANQGSEA. This CDR3 contains 14 residues. This CDR3 reads CSVRIGQGNSPLHF. The CDR3 region has the DNA TGCAGCGTTAGGATCGGACAGGGGAATTCACCCCTCCACTTT.

In its sample, this clonotype was seen many times. V is TRBV28 and J is TRBJ1-2; no reliable D call. V was pared by 3 bases and J by 8 bases, with 13 bases between. Germline loops: CDR1 MDHEN, CDR2 SYDVKM. This CDR3 region has 13 residues. The CDR3 here is CASSFRSGAGYTF. In DNA form, the CDR3 reads TGTGCCAGCAGTTTTAGGTCGGGTGCAGGCTACACCTTC.

This clonotype showed up many times. The chain joins TRBV30 to TRBJ1-3, with TRBD1 matching over 8 bases. With V trimmed by 1 base and J by 6 bases, 2 bases remained unmatched. The germline V gene encodes CDR1 GTSNPN and CDR2 SVGIG (reference sequence). The CDR3 contains 13 residues. The CDR3 DNA reads TGTGCCTGGAGTGCAGGGGGCCCAAACACCATATATTTT. Translating it yields CAWSAGGPNTIYF. The full variable domain, completed using reference TRBV30 and TRBJ1-3, is SQTIHQWPATLVQPVGSPLSLECTVEGTSNPNLYWYRQAAGRGLQLLFYSVGIGQISSEVPQNLSASRPQDRQFILSSKKLLLSDSGFYLCAWSAGGPNTIYFGEGSWLTVV.

Many counts were recorded for this clonotype. The rearrangement uses TRBV7-8 and TRBJ1-1, with D hard to call. Trimming stripped 5 bases from V and 1 base from J, with 14 bases between. The germline CDR1 and CDR2 sequences are SGHVS and FQNEAQ. The CDR3 is made up of 15 amino acids. The CDR3 bases are TGTGCCAGCAGCCACCCGACACTCGGGAACACTGAAGCTTTCTTT. This translates into CASSHPTLGNTEAFF. The full variable domain, with the rest looked up from reference TRBV7-8 and TRBJ1-1, is GAGVSQSPRYKVAKRGQDVALRCDPISGHVSLFWYQQALGQGPEFLTYFQNEAQLDKSGLPSDRFFAERPEGSVSTLKIQRTQQEDSAVYLCASSHPTLGNTEAFFGQGTRLTVV.

This clonotype was counted only a few times. A single base separates this from a much larger clone, so it may be a read error. The rearrangement joins TRBV11-3 to TRBJ2-1; 7 bases fit TRBD2. Germline CDR1 and CDR2: SGHNT and YENEEA. This CDR3 is built from 16 residues. With 1 base clipped from V and 3 bases from J, the junction kept 6 bases outside the gene matches. The CDR3 region has the DNA TGTGCCAGCAGCTTAGTGGGGGGGACCAACTACAATGAGCAGTTCTTC. The encoded protein is CASSLVGGTNYNEQFF. The full variable domain, completed using reference TRBV11-3 and TRBJ2-1, is EAGVVQSPRYKIIEKKQPVAFWCNPISGHNTLYWYLQNLGQGPELLIRYENEEAVDDSQLPKDRFSAERLKGVDSTLKIQPAELGDSAVYLCASSLVGGTNYNEQFFGPGTRLTVL.